This T cell receptor beta chain was identified in a study of T-cell memory formation after mild COVID-19. Study-level background: The study found TCR clusters largely donor specific.

Germline CDR1 reads SEHNR; CDR2 reads FQNEAQ (reference sequence). This CDR3 has 15 amino acids. The V segment lost 5 bases and the J segment 7 bases; nucleotides outside the gene matches: 9. One entry per CDR3 protein results from TCRdb running MiXCR on the 5' RACE reads. This sample carries 300,000 to 350,000 distinct CDR3 sequences, roughly 13% of them seen once, and the ten largest clones take 22%. This clonotype was recorded at least ten times. The receptor comes from a man younger than 35 who had mild COVID-19 (a few samples of this study predate the infection). Cell type and time point are not known. The chain uses TRBV7-9 and TRBJ2-1; 9 bases map to TRBD1. Source material: PBMCs or a T cell subset sorted from them (not recorded which). The CDR3 DNA sequence: TGTGCCAGCAGCCACGCTGGACAGGGGTGGAATGAGCAGTTCTTC. Translation gives CASSHAGQGWNEQFF.